One sample yielded the 24 T cell receptor beta chains listed below, sequenced in a study of graft-versus-host responses after intestinal transplantation. TCRdb keeps only in-frame clones here, not all; method: immunoSEQ multiplex PCR. The table records 90,000 to 120,000 clones, 87% of them present only once. The antigens these receptors bind are not known. The sequencing here drew on unstimulated CD4+ T cells sorted from spleen or lymph node cells, taken before transplant. These receptors were collected from a human donor who was the organ donor for an intestinal transplant.

As for this clone: Relative to the germline gene, one junction end is altered; a read error may explain this. The CDR3 loop reads CVSSIGRVPSTEAFF. In DNA, the CDR3 is TGTGTCAGTAGTATCGGTCGGGTGCCCAGCACTGAAGCTTTCTTT. The chain links TRBV19 to TRBJ1-1; D uncertain. Germline values: CDR1 LNHDA, CDR2 SQIVND (reference sequence). This CDR3 is 15 amino acids long.

This chain connects TRBV19 to TRBJ1-1; perhaps TRBD1 as D (6 bases). Germline lookup yields CDR1 LNHDA and CDR2 SQIVND (reference sequence). The V end was cut by 1 base, the J end by 1 base, with 7 bases between. The CDR3 contains 14 residues. The CDR3 here is CASSIAGANTEAFF. CDR3 sequence (DNA): TGTGCCAGTAGTATAGCAGGGGCGAACACTGAAGCTTTCTTT.

The rearrangement uses TRBV7-2 and TRBJ1-1; weak D call: TRBD1 (5 bases). Germline CDR1 and CDR2: SGHTA and FQGNSA. This CDR3 is built from 17 residues. V was cut by 1 base and J by 0 bases, with 15 bases left in between. CDR3 coding DNA: TGTGCCAGCAGCTTAGGTTCAGGGATGGTGATGAACACTGAAGCTTTCTTT. It codes for CASSLGSGMVMNTEAFF.

This sequence joins TRBV27 and TRBJ2-3, with 11 bases lining up with TRBD2. V dropped 2 bases and J dropped 5; count of bases not matched to a gene: 18. Per germline, CDR1 MNHEY and CDR2 SMNVEV (reference sequence). The CDR3 contains 20 residues. Here the CDR3 reads CASSLTPPTSGSGRQDTQYF. The CDR3 DNA sequence: TGTGCCAGCAGTTTAACCCCTCCAACTAGCGGGAGTGGAAGGCAAGATACGCAGTATTTT.

The chain links TRBV7-2 to TRBJ2-1; D uncertain. V gave up 1 base and J gave up 13 bases, with 11 bases separating them. The CDR3 consists of 12 residues. Germline assignment: CDR1 SGHTA and CDR2 FQGNSA. The CDR3 DNA is TGTGCCAGCAGCTTAGTTTCTGAGTATCAGTTCTTC. As protein: CASSLVSEYQFF.

In its sample, this clone was seen once. J is TRBJ1-2 and V is TRBV30, with D hard to call. Germline V gene lookup returns CDR1 GTSNPN and CDR2 SVGIG (reference sequence). V gave up 7 bases and J gave up 8 bases, with 20 bases separating them. The CDR3 has 13 residues. This CDR3 reads CASTPFRQRGYTF. The DNA of the CDR3 is TGTGCCTCGACCCCGTTCAGACAAAGGGGCTACACCTTC.

This chain connects TRBV6-9 to TRBJ1-6, with a tentative D call TRBD1 (6 bases). Trimming took off 4 bases at V and 10 bases at J, with 11 bases between the two ends. Germline V gene sequence: CDR1 MNHGY, CDR2 SVAAGI. The CDR3 has 13 amino acids. The CDR3 sequence: CASSLQGTSPLHF. The CDR3 DNA reads TGTGCCAGCAGTTTACAGGGAACCTCACCCCTCCACTTT.

The V gene is TRBV12-5, the J gene TRBJ1-2; D is unclear. From germline, CDR1 is LGHNT and CDR2 FRNRAP. This CDR3 comprises 13 residues. V dropped 1 base and J dropped 6 bases, with 9 bases sitting between them. This chain's CDR3 is CASGLETFNGYTF. The CDR3 nucleotides read TGTGCTAGTGGTTTGGAGACATTCAATGGCTACACCTTC. The full variable domain, its missing parts supplied by reference TRBV12-5 and TRBJ1-2, is DARVTQTPRHKVTEMGQEVTMRCQPILGHNTVFWYRQTMMQGLELLAYFRNRAPLDDSGMPKDRFSAEMPDATLATLKIQPSEPRDSAVYFCASGLETFNGYTFGSGTRLTVV.

The chain combines TRBV5-1 with TRBJ2-7; 7 bases fit TRBD1. CDR3 size: 17 residues. The V gene end was trimmed by 0 bases and the J gene end by 3 bases; junction bases not matched to a gene: 12. The germline V gene encodes CDR1 SGHRS and CDR2 YFSETQ. The DNA for the CDR3 is TGCGCCAGCAGCTTGGCCTCACAGGGGAGAATAAACTACGAGCAGTACTTC. It yields the protein CASSLASQGRINYEQYF.

The chain uses TRBV5-1 and TRBJ2-5, with 10 bases fitting TRBD2. Losses at the gene ends were 0 bases for V and 5 bases for J; bases not matched to a gene: 4. Germline assignment: CDR1 SGHRS and CDR2 YFSETQ. CDR3 size: 15 residues. The CDR3, as DNA: TGCGCCAGCAGCTTGGGTAGCGGGGGGTCTGAGACCCAGTACTTC. This sequence encodes CASSLGSGGSETQYF.

V usage is TRBV5-1 and J usage is TRBJ1-3; D is uncertain. CDR3 length: 15 amino acids. The germline V and J ends were trimmed by 0 bases and 1 base, with 8 bases remaining between them. CDR1 is SGHRS, CDR2 YFSETQ, per germline. The DNA for the CDR3 is TGCGCCAGCAGCTTGGAGGCGGCTTCTGGAAACACCATATATTTT. It is translated as CASSLEAASGNTIYF. Complete variable domain (other parts from reference TRBV5-1 and TRBJ1-3): KAGVTQTPRYLIKTRGQQVTLSCSPISGHRSVSWYQQTPGQGLQFLFEYFSETQRNKGNFPGRFSGRQFSNSRSEMNVSTLELGDSALYLCASSLEAASGNTIYFGEGSWLTVV.

This chain connects TRBV18 to TRBJ1-1; tentatively, D is TRBD1 (5 bases). Trimming took off 3 bases at V and 0 bases at J, with 11 bases between the two ends. The CDR3 contains 15 residues. Germline V lookup: CDR1 KGHSH, CDR2 LQKENI. The CDR3 bases are TGTGCCAGCTCACCCCTTCGGGACGTGAACACTGAAGCTTTCTTT. The encoded protein is CASSPLRDVNTEAFF.

The rearrangement links TRBV13 to TRBJ2-5; perhaps TRBD2 as D (5 bases). The V gene's germline CDR1 is PRHDT and CDR2 FYEKMQ (reference sequence). The V and J ends lost 5 bases and 0 bases respectively, with 19 bases between them. The CDR3 length is 17 residues. CDR3 region: CASSTRQSGGYQETQYF. The CDR3 DNA sequence: TGTGCCAGCAGCACCCGACAAAGCGGAGGCTACCAAGAGACCCAGTACTTC.

The CDR3 nucleotides read TGTGCCAGCAGCTTACCCGACAGCCAAGCTTTCTTT. Protein product: CASSLPDSQAFF. The rearrangement joins TRBV2 to TRBJ1-1; D possibly corresponds to TRBD1 (5 bases). Deletions cut 6 bases from V and 9 bases from J, with 14 bases between. The length of the CDR3 is 12 residues. The V gene's germline CDR1 is SNHLY and CDR2 FYNNEI.

V usage is TRBV7-9 and J usage is TRBJ1-4; possibly TRBD1 for D (6 bases). V lost 1 base and J lost 2, with 17 bases in between. The CDR3 sequence is 18 residues long. Germline V gene sequence: CDR1 SEHNR, CDR2 FQNEAQ (reference sequence). CDR3 sequence reads: CASSLVPPRQATNEKLFF. The CDR3 nucleotides are TGTGCCAGCAGCTTAGTACCCCCCAGACAGGCGACTAATGAAAAACTGTTTTTT.

The chain joins TRBV29-1 to TRBJ2-7; 14 bases are a match to TRBD2. Germline V gene sequence: CDR1 SQVTM, CDR2 ANQGSEA. V lost 6 bases to trimming and J lost 7 bases; unmatched junction nucleotides: 11. This CDR3 is built from 15 residues. Here the CDR3 reads CSVNYGTSGSAEQYF. As DNA, the CDR3 is TGCAGCGTCAATTACGGGACTAGCGGGAGTGCGGAGCAGTACTTC.

The J gene is TRBJ2-5, the V gene TRBV7-2; 14 bases map to TRBD2. The germline V gene encodes CDR1 SGHTA and CDR2 FQGNSA. CDR3 length: 17 residues. The trim removed 5 bases at V and 4 bases at J, leaving 9 bases unmatched. The CDR3 is CASSQSTGLAGGETQYF. In nucleotides, the CDR3 is TGTGCCAGCAGCCAATCAACAGGACTAGCGGGAGGAGAGACCCAGTACTTC.

This clone was seen only once. The chain recombines TRBV6-5 with TRBJ1-2; TRBD1 matches 8 bases. This CDR3 comprises 13 residues. The ends lost 5 bases at V and 5 bases at J; junction bases unmatched: 4. Germline lookup yields CDR1 MNHEY and CDR2 SVGAGI. CDR3 DNA sequence: TGTGCCAGCAGTCCCACAGGGGGGTATGGCTACACCTTC. As protein: CASSPTGGYGYTF.

The chain recombines TRBV29-1 with TRBJ1-3; unclear D gene. The CDR3 runs to 14 residues. The germline V and J ends were trimmed by 1 base and 0 bases, with 7 bases remaining between them. Germline V CDR1 and CDR2: SQVTM, ANQGSEA. The CDR3 protein is CSVEGQHSGNTIYF. The CDR3 nucleotides are TGCAGCGTTGAAGGGCAACACTCTGGAAACACCATATATTTT.

The genes are TRBV4-2 and TRBJ2-3, with 9 positions matching TRBD2. The CDR3 totals 17 residues. The V segment lost 0 bases and the J segment 3 bases; nucleotides outside the gene matches: 7. Germline V CDR1 and CDR2: LGHNA, YNFKEQ. CDR3 sequence reads: CASSQDMFAGGTDTQYF. The CDR3, as DNA: TGTGCCAGCAGCCAAGATATGTTCGCGGGAGGGACAGATACGCAGTATTTT.

CDR3 in amino acids: CASRSSNQPQHF. CDR3 coding DNA: TGTGCCAGCAGGTCTAGCAATCAGCCCCAGCATTTT. The chain links TRBV28 to TRBJ1-5; no definite D call. This CDR3 has 12 amino acids. CDR1 is MDHEN and CDR2 is SYDVKM in the germline V gene. V shed 6 bases and J shed 0 bases, with 3 bases lying between them.

The V call is TRBV6-1, the J call TRBJ1-2; a possible D gene is TRBD1 (5 bases). This CDR3 has 12 amino acids. Germline-derived CDR1 and CDR2 are MNHNS and SASEGT. The V end lost 8 bases, the J end lost 4 bases, and 11 bases lay between the germline ends. CDR3 sequence reads: CASRGEGYGYTF. CDR3 sequence (DNA): TGTGCCAGCCGAGGGGAAGGCTATGGCTACACCTTC.

CDR3 loop: CASSLGTGLGYTF. In nucleotides, the CDR3 is TGCGCCAGCAGCTTGGGGACAGGTCTAGGCTACACCTTC. This chain links TRBV5-1 with TRBJ1-2; 7 bases match TRBD1. In germline, CDR1 is SGHRS, CDR2 YFSETQ. CDR3 length: 13 amino acids. V trimming: 0 bases; J trimming: 8 bases; junction bases outside the gene matches: 4.

This chain uses TRBV5-8 with TRBJ2-2, with 12 bases fitting TRBD2. Germline CDR1 reads SGHTS; CDR2 reads YDEGEE. The CDR3 runs 16 residues. V was pared by 4 bases and J by 5 bases, with 6 bases of the junction left unmatched. DNA for the CDR3: TGTGCCAGCAGCCTCGGACTAGCGGGAAGTACCGGGGAGCTGTTTTTT. This translates into CASSLGLAGSTGELFF.